This T cell receptor (beta chain) originates from a study of OX40 agonist ivuxolimab in advanced cancers. Study as a whole: Among those enrolled, mean age was around 60 years (range roughly 20 to 80) and about 82% were male. Among those treated, three patients had partial responses, one with hepatocellular carcinoma and two with cutaneous melanoma. Notes on the study in general: Low normalized clonal expansion also occurred in some nonresponding patients.

The CDR3 runs to 14 residues. V gave up 3 bases and J gave up 3 bases, with 9 bases separating them. Germline-derived CDR1 and CDR2 are MNHEY and SVGAGI. Here immunoSEQ multiplex PCR was the method, and the copy in TCRdb shows in-frame clones only, minus some. In the table there are 30,000 to 45,000 clones, around three quarters of which are singletons. The investigators sampled blood at baseline, at cycle 4 day 1, and at cycle 7 day 1. As to this clone: Its antigen is not identified.

Sample: CD4+ or CD8+ T cells sorted from blood, taken in a trial of the OX40 agonist ivuxolimab. J is TRBJ2-4 and V is TRBV6-5, with a weak D call TRBD1 (6 bases). The source of this sequence is an adult with an advanced solid tumor such as melanoma, head and neck, liver or kidney cancer. The CDR3 is CASSYSDSKNIQYF. CDR3 nucleotide sequence: TGTGCCAGCAGTTATTCGGACAGCAAAAACATTCAGTACTTC.